The clone carrying this TCR beta chain came up many times. CDR3 size: 13 residues. Germline-derived CDR1 and CDR2 are SGHAT and FQNNGV. The ends were cut back, 8 bases at V and 11 bases at J, with 20 bases in the middle. Template material for amplifying TCR beta CDR3 regions consisted of RNA transcripts. A set of HTBI primers served as the primers for a first-round RT-PCR of the TCR CDR3. TCRdb analysed the multiplex PCR reads with MiXCR anew, one entry per CDR3 protein. Of under 400,000 distinct CDR3 sequences in the sample, 18% were seen once. Graves' hyperthyroidism was deemed stable given no ophthalmopathy progression within 18 months. Newly diagnosed hyperthyroidism patients aged 18 to 65 years had disease lasting under 2 months. The diagnoses drew upon clinical symptoms, serum thyroxine and TRAb, thyroid ultrasound and orbital computed tomography. These data come from a study of T cells in Graves' hyperthyroidism and ophthalmopathy.

The sequence came from a woman aged 50 to 60 with Graves' hyperthyroidism. The chain links TRBV11-2 to TRBJ2-3, with a possible D match to TRBD2 (6 bases). Sequencing was carried out using blood. CDR3 coding DNA: TGTGCCAGCGGACATTTCCGGGACTTTGAGCAGTATTTT. Translating gives CASGHFRDFEQYF.